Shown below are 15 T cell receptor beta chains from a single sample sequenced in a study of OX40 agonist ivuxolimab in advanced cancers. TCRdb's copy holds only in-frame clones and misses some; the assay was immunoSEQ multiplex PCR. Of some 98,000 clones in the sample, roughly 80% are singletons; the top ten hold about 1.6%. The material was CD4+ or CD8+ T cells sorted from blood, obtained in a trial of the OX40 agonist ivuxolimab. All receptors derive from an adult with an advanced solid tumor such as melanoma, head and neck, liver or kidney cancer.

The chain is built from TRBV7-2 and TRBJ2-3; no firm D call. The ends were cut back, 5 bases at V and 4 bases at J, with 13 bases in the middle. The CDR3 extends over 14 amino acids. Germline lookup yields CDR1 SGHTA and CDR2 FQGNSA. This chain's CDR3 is CASSPSRLPDTQYF. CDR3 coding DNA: TGTGCCAGCAGCCCTTCCCGATTGCCAGATACGCAGTATTTT.

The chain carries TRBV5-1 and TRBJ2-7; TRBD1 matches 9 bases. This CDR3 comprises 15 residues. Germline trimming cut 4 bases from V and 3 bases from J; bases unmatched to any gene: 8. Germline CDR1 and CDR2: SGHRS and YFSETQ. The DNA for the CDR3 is TGCGCCAGCAGCCCAACAGGGGGCCCGAACTACGAGCAGTACTTC. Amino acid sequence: CASSPTGGPNYEQYF.

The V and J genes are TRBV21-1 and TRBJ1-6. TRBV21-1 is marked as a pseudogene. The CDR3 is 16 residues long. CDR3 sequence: CASSKWGVDANSPLHF. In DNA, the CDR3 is TGTGCCAGCAGCAAATGGGGGGTCGACGCGAATTCACCCCTCCACTTT.

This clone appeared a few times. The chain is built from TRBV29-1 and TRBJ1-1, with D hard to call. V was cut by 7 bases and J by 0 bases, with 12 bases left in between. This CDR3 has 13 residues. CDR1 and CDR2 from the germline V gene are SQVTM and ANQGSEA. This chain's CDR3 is CSGVQSVNTEAFF. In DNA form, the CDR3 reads TGCAGCGGAGTACAGTCAGTGAACACTGAAGCTTTCTTT.

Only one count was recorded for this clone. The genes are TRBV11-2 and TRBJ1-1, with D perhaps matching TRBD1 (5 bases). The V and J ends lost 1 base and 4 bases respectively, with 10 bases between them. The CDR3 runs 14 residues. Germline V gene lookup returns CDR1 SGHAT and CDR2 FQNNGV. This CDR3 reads CASSLADGGTEAFF. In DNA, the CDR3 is TGTGCCAGCAGCTTAGCTGACGGGGGCACTGAAGCTTTCTTT.

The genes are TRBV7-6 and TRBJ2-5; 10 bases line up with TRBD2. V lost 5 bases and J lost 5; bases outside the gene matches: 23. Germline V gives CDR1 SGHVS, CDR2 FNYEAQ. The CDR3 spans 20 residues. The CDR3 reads CASSPSLGTGLAGVLETQYF. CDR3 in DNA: TGTGCCAGCAGCCCCAGCCTCGGGACAGGTCTAGCGGGAGTTTTGGAGACCCAGTACTTC.

The CDR3 region is CASSLGLYYEQYF. CDR3 DNA sequence: TGTGCCAGCAGCCTGGGACTATACTACGAGCAGTACTTC. This rearrangement joins TRBV9 to TRBJ2-7; 7 positions agree with TRBD2. This CDR3 is built from 13 residues. With 4 bases clipped from V and 3 bases from J, the junction kept 4 bases outside the gene matches. Germline CDR1 and CDR2: SGDLS and YYNGEE.

The CDR3 loop reads CASRHRQGAWTEAFF. The CDR3 DNA sequence: TGCGCCAGCCGACACCGACAGGGGGCTTGGACTGAAGCTTTCTTT. The chain recombines TRBV5-1 with TRBJ1-1; 10 positions match TRBD1. Losses at the gene ends were 7 bases for V and 5 bases for J; bases not matched to a gene: 11. The CDR3 consists of 15 residues. Germline loops: CDR1 SGHRS, CDR2 YFSETQ.

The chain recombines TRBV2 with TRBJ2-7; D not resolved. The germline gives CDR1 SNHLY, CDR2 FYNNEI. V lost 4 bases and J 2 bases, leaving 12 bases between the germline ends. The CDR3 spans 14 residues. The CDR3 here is CASSGVRRPYEQYF. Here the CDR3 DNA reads TGTGCCAGCAGTGGAGTTAGGCGGCCCTACGAGCAGTACTTC. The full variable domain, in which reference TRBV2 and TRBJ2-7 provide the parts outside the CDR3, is EPEVTQTPSHQVTQMGQEVILRCVPISNHLYFYWYRQILGQKVEFLVSFYNNEISEKSEIFDDQFSVERPDGSNFTLKIRSTKLEDSAMYFCASSGVRRPYEQYFGPGTRLTVT.

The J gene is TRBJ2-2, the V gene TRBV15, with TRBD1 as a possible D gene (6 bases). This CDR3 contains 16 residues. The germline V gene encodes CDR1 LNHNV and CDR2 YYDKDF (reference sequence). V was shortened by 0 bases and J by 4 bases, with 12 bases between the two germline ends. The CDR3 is CATSRDPAGVTGELFF. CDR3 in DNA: TGTGCCACCAGCAGAGATCCGGCAGGGGTCACCGGGGAGCTGTTTTTT.

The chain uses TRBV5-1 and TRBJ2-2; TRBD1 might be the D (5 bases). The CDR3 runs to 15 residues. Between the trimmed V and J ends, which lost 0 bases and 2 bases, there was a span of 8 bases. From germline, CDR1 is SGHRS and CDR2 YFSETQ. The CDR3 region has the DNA TGCGCCAGCAGCTTGGGACAGACAAACACCGGGGAGCTGTTTTTT. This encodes CASSLGQTNTGELFF.

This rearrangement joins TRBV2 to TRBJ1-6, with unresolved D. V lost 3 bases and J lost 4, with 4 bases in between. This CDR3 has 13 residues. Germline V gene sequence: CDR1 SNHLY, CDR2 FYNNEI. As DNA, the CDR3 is TGTGCCAGCAGTGACGATTATAATTCACCCCTCCACTTT. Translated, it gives CASSDDYNSPLHF.

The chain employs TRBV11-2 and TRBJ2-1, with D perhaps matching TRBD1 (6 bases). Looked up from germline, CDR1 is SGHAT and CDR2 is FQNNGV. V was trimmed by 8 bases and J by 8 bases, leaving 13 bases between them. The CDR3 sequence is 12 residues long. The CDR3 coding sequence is TGTGCCAGCTCCGCCTACAGGGATGAGCAGTTCTTC. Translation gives CASSAYRDEQFF.

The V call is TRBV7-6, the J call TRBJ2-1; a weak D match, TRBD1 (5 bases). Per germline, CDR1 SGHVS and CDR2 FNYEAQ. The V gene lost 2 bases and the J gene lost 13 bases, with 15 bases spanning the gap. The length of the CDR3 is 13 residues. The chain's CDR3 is CASSLTLTESQFF. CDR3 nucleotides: TGTGCCAGCAGCTTAACGCTGACAGAAAGTCAGTTCTTC.

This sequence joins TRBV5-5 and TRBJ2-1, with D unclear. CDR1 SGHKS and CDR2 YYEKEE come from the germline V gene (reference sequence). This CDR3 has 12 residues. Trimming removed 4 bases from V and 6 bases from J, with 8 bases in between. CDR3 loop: CASSLPSNEQFF. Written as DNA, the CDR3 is TGTGCCAGCAGCCTCCCATCCAATGAGCAGTTCTTC. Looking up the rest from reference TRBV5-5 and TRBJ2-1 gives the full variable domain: DAGVTQSPTHLIKTRGQQVTLRCSPISGHKSVSWYQQVLGQGPQFIFQYYEKEERGRGNFPDRFSARQFPNYSSELNVNALLLGDSALYLCASSLPSNEQFFGPGTRLTVL.